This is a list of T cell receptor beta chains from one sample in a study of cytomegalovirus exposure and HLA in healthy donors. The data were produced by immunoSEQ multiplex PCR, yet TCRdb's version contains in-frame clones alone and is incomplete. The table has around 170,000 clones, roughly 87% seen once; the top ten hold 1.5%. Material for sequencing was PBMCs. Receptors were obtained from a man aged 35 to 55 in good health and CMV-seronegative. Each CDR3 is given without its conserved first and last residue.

CDR3 protein: ASSFGGLSDTQY; V gene: TRBV11-2; J gene: TRBJ2-3; CDR3 length: 12
CDR3 protein: ASMSTGNTGELF; V gene: TRBV9; J gene: TRBJ2-2; CDR3 length: 12
CDR3 protein: ASWDRGQGQPQH; V gene: TRBV19; J gene: TRBJ1-5; CDR3 length: 12
CDR3 protein: ASSEGDRGKHGYT; V gene: TRBV6-1; J gene: TRBJ1-2; CDR3 length: 13
CDR3 protein: ASSFGGQVGEQY; V gene: TRBV28; J gene: TRBJ2-7; CDR3 length: 12
CDR3 protein: ASRGYRGYT; V gene: TRBV19; J gene: TRBJ1-2; CDR3 length: 9
CDR3 protein: ASSLSGGTRINNEQF; V gene: TRBV7-8; J gene: TRBJ2-1; CDR3 length: 15
CDR3 protein: ASSGGGAGETQY; V gene: TRBV10-2; J gene: TRBJ2-5; CDR3 length: 12
CDR3 protein: ASSFTGGSGNTIY; V gene: TRBV25-1; J gene: TRBJ1-3; CDR3 length: 13
CDR3 protein: ASSPQQGAEETQY; V gene: TRBV18; J gene: TRBJ2-5; CDR3 length: 13
CDR3 protein: ASSFMQGAPSGETQY; V gene: TRBV5-1; J gene: TRBJ2-5; CDR3 length: 15
CDR3 protein: ASSPSGGWETQY; V gene: TRBV5-1; J gene: TRBJ2-5; CDR3 length: 12
CDR3 protein: ASSFLSLQDNYGYT; V gene: TRBV7-2; J gene: TRBJ1-2; CDR3 length: 14
CDR3 protein: ASAGIAGEGSEQF; V gene: TRBV9; J gene: TRBJ2-1; CDR3 length: 13
CDR3 protein: SASSLASQY; V gene: TRBV20-1; J gene: TRBJ2-5; CDR3 length: 9
CDR3 protein: ASSSGTSGSYEQY; V gene: TRBV11-3; J gene: TRBJ2-7; CDR3 length: 13
CDR3 protein: ASSQTRELGGYT; V gene: TRBV5-6; J gene: TRBJ1-2; CDR3 length: 12
CDR3 protein: ASSLLGRRQGYRSNTGELF; V gene: TRBV27; J gene: TRBJ2-2; CDR3 length: 19
CDR3 protein: ATSMGDNYSPLH; V gene: TRBV15; J gene: TRBJ1-6; CDR3 length: 12
CDR3 protein: ASSESTSLTEAF; V gene: TRBV25-1; J gene: TRBJ1-1; CDR3 length: 12
CDR3 protein: ASSFTGNQPQH; V gene: TRBV19; J gene: TRBJ1-5; CDR3 length: 11
CDR3 protein: ASSSGLAGGPNEQF; V gene: TRBV9; J gene: TRBJ2-1; CDR3 length: 14